This T cell receptor (beta chain) stems from a study of immune evolution from preneoplasia to lung adenocarcinoma. Looking at the study overall: HLA loss of heterozygosity: 6% to 7.5% AIS, roughly 15% MIA, over 30% ADC, none AAH.

Using immunoSEQ multiplex PCR, the repertoire was profiled, and TCRdb retains in-frame clones only, with some absent. The sample shows some 15,000 clones, approximately 80% of them seen only once. This clone was detected once. The CDR3 runs 15 residues. V was cut by 2 bases and J by 3 bases, with 10 bases left in between. The germline gives CDR1 SGHTA, CDR2 FQGNSA. Sample: FFPE minimally invasive lung adenocarcinoma tissue. The TCR was taken from a person aged 55-80 years with lung adenocarcinoma. The chain couples TRBV7-2 to TRBJ2-2; D tentatively reads TRBD1 or TRBD2 (5 bases each). CDR3 region: CASSLTGLDTGELFF. The CDR3 DNA sequence: TGTGCCAGCAGCTTAACGGGGCTGGACACCGGGGAGCTGTTTTTT. Complete variable domain (other parts from reference TRBV7-2 and TRBJ2-2): GAGVSQSPSNKVTEKGKDVELRCDPISGHTALYWYRQSLGQGLEFLIYFQGNSAPDKSGLPSDRFSAERTGGSVSTLTIQRTQQEDSAVYLCASSLTGLDTGELFFGEGSRLTVL.